This TCR beta chain was recorded in a study of blood T cell repertoires in COVID-19. Study-wide background: Whether acute or convalescent, the COVID-19 samples came from the United States, Italy and Spain. PBMCs, B-cell-depleted T cells, or T cells were the source of the cDNA or gDNA that made up the material.

In germline, CDR1 is MNHEY, CDR2 SVGAGI. This CDR3 has 14 residues. V was cut by 2 bases and J by 3 bases, with 11 bases left in between. In the original processing: The assay estimated nucleated cells by amplifying reference gene primers. Method: immunoSEQ multiplex PCR; TCRdb's copy keeps in-frame clones and lacks some. The V and J calls and clone size are taken from that table; D and trimming were inferred from the DNA. The data hold around 190,000 clones, with approximately 86% observed a single time. The J gene is TRBJ2-7, the V gene TRBV6-5; possible D gene TRBD1, 6 bases. The clonotype comes from a man aged 25-40 years with acute or convalescent COVID-19. Material: peripheral blood. CDR3 amino acids: CASSYPGQIYEQYF. As DNA, the CDR3 is TGTGCCAGCAGTTACCCGGGACAAATCTACGAGCAGTACTTC.